The 26 T cell receptor beta chains reported below all come from one sample, sequenced in a study of T cell changes during pregnancy in multiple sclerosis. Assay: immunoSEQ multiplex PCR; the TCRdb copy retains only in-frame clones and omits some. The sample records 70,000 to 95,000 clones, 94% being singletons. The sample here was peripheral blood, taken in the third trimester of pregnancy. These receptors originate from a female donor with multiple sclerosis, enrolled in a pregnancy study.

V usage is TRBV2 and J usage is TRBJ2-7, with 10 nucleotides matching TRBD2. V lost 3 bases and J lost 0; bases outside the gene matches: 5. Germline V lookup: CDR1 SNHLY, CDR2 FYNNEI. The CDR3 consists of 16 residues. Here the CDR3 reads CASSDLASGSSYEQYF. CDR3 DNA sequence: TGTGCCAGCAGTGATTTGGCTAGCGGGAGCTCCTACGAGCAGTACTTC.

The CDR3 nucleotides read TGTGCCAGCAGTTTTGATCCGGGACAGGGTTACGAGCAGTACTTC. Its translation: CASSFDPGQGYEQYF. The chain combines TRBV27 with TRBJ2-7, with 9 bases that match TRBD1. Germline V CDR1 and CDR2: MNHEY, SMNVEV (reference sequence). J gave up 4 bases and V 3 bases, and 7 bases lay outside the gene matches. CDR3 length: 15 residues.

J is TRBJ2-7 and V is TRBV6-1; 7 bases line up with TRBD2. The CDR3 contains 16 residues. CDR1 MNHNS and CDR2 SASEGT come from the germline V gene. V dropped 0 bases and J dropped 0; count of bases not matched to a gene: 5. For the CDR3, the DNA is TGTGCCAGCAGTGAAGCGCGGGGGTCCCTCTCCTACGAGCAGTACTTC. Translating gives CASSEARGSLSYEQYF.

V and J are TRBV5-1 and TRBJ2-7, with 9 bases matching TRBD2. The ends lost 0 bases at V and 5 bases at J; junction bases unmatched: 15. The V gene's germline CDR1 is SGHRS and CDR2 YFSETQ. The CDR3 covers 18 residues. The CDR3 sequence is CASSLGGLAGSSRDEQYF. The DNA of the CDR3 is TGCGCCAGCAGCTTGGGGGGTCTAGCGGGAAGCTCGAGGGACGAGCAGTACTTC.

The V call is TRBV5-4, the J call TRBJ2-5, with 9 bases matching TRBD2. CDR3 length: 13 residues. In germline, CDR1 is SGHNT, CDR2 YYREEE (reference sequence). The trim removed 4 bases at V and 5 bases at J, leaving 3 bases unmatched. In nucleotides, the CDR3 is TGTGCCAGCAGCCGCGGGAGGGCGGAGACCCAGTACTTC. Amino acid sequence: CASSRGRAETQYF.

This chain joins TRBV27 and TRBJ2-7, with TRBD2 matching 7 bases. The CDR3 consists of 13 residues. The junction had 2 bases not matched to a gene; V was cut back by 1 base and J by 5 bases. Per the germline V gene, CDR1 is MNHEY and CDR2 is SMNVEV (reference sequence). The CDR3 bases are TGTGCCAGCAGTTTATGGGGGGGTGACGAGCAGTACTTC. Its protein product is CASSLWGGDEQYF.

This chain joins TRBV27 and TRBJ1-5; D gene unclear. Trimming took 6 bases from V and 1 from J, leaving 13 bases between them. This CDR3 comprises 15 residues. Germline V lookup: CDR1 MNHEY, CDR2 SMNVEV (reference sequence). CDR3 in DNA: TGTGCCAGCAGCCAATTTCTGGGCAGCAATCAGCCCCAGCATTTT. It specifies CASSQFLGSNQPQHF.

The CDR3 here is CASSAQGASYNEQFF. In nucleotides, the CDR3 is TGCGCCAGCAGCGCACAGGGGGCCTCCTACAATGAGCAGTTCTTC. The chain carries TRBV4-1 and TRBJ2-1; 9 nucleotides agree with TRBD1. CDR3 length: 15 amino acids. Germline V CDR1 and CDR2: MGHRA, YSYEKL. V was clipped by 5 bases and J by 0 bases; unmatched bases: 2.

The J gene is TRBJ2-5, the V gene TRBV11-2, with D unclear. Trimming removed 5 bases at V and 5 bases at J, with 15 bases between. The germline V gene encodes CDR1 SGHAT and CDR2 FQNNGV. The CDR3 spans 14 residues. The CDR3 sequence is CASSINPAKETQYF. CDR3 in DNA: TGTGCCAGCAGCATAAATCCTGCGAAGGAGACCCAGTACTTC.

The chain couples TRBV28 to TRBJ1-5; the D is unclear. Germline CDR1 reads MDHEN; CDR2 reads SYDVKM. Trimming shortened V by 8 bases and J by 4 bases, and 18 bases separated the two germline ends. The CDR3 is 15 residues long. Here the CDR3 reads CASLDPGVFNQPQHF. The CDR3 nucleotides are TGTGCCAGCCTCGACCCAGGTGTTTTTAATCAGCCCCAGCATTTT.

The chain joins TRBV28 to TRBJ2-5; 9 bases are shared with TRBD2. This CDR3 comprises 17 residues. CDR1 MDHEN and CDR2 SYDVKM come from the germline V gene. Losses at the gene ends were 6 bases for V and 7 bases for J; bases not matched to a gene: 18. DNA of the CDR3: TGTGCCAGCAGCCGCGGCGGGAGGGTCTCCCGTATATGGACCCAGTACTTC. This translates into CASSRGGRVSRIWTQYF.

The V call is TRBV7-9, the J call TRBJ2-1; 9 bases agree with TRBD2. The CDR3 extends over 16 amino acids. Germline lookup yields CDR1 SEHNR and CDR2 FQNEAQ (reference sequence). V lost 5 bases and J lost 4; bases outside the gene matches: 9. The CDR3 DNA sequence: TGTGCCAGCAGCGCGGTAGCGGGAGTATCATACAATGAGCAGTTCTTC. The encoded protein is CASSAVAGVSYNEQFF.

This chain links TRBV5-8 with TRBJ1-2, with TRBD1 as a possible D gene (5 bases). Trimming pared 2 bases from V and 8 bases from J, leaving 22 bases between. Germline values: CDR1 SGHTS, CDR2 YDEGEE. The CDR3 runs to 16 residues. The CDR3 DNA sequence: TGTGCCAGCAGCTTATTCTATCCAACAGGACCACAGGGCTACACCTTC. Translation: CASSLFYPTGPQGYTF. Variable domain in full (rest from reference TRBV5-8 and TRBJ1-2): EAGVTQSPTHLIKTRGQQATLRCSPISGHTSVYWYQQALGLGLQFLLWYDEGEERNRGNFPPRFSGRQFPNYSSELNVNALELEDSALYLCASSLFYPTGPQGYTFGSGTRLTVV.

CDR3 amino acids: CASGTVAYEQYF. CDR3 bases: TGTGCCAGCGGGACAGTGGCCTACGAGCAGTACTTC. This chain joins TRBV28 and TRBJ2-7, with 7 bases lining up with TRBD1. This CDR3 region has 12 residues. Germline V lookup: CDR1 MDHEN, CDR2 SYDVKM. With 8 bases clipped from V and 2 bases from J, the junction kept 3 bases outside the gene matches. Variable domain in full (rest from reference TRBV28 and TRBJ2-7): DVKVTQSSRYLVKRTGEKVFLECVQDMDHENMFWYRQDPGLGLRLIYFSYDVKMKEKGDIPEGYSVSREKKERFSLILESASTNQTSMYLCASGTVAYEQYFGPGTRLTVT.

The chain joins TRBV2 to TRBJ2-3, with a possible D match to TRBD1 (5 bases). The CDR3 runs 15 residues. The V and J ends lost 7 bases and 2 bases respectively, with 16 bases between them. Germline loops: CDR1 SNHLY, CDR2 FYNNEI. In DNA, the CDR3 is TGTGCCAGCATCTCCCAGGGCAGGTTCACAGATACGCAGTATTTT. This codes for CASISQGRFTDTQYF.

The chain is built from TRBV5-6 and TRBJ2-3; D unclear. V lost 0 bases, J lost 3 bases, and 8 bases lay in between. Germline assignment: CDR1 SGHDT and CDR2 YYEEEE. This CDR3 comprises 14 residues. The CDR3 here is CASSLVGVTDTQYF. The CDR3 nucleotides are TGTGCCAGCAGCTTGGTAGGAGTTACAGATACGCAGTATTTT.

The chain recombines TRBV27 with TRBJ2-7; TRBD2 matches 9 bases. After removal of 6 bases from V and 0 bases from J, the junction contained 6 bases not matched to a gene. Germline values: CDR1 MNHEY, CDR2 SMNVEV (reference sequence). CDR3 length: 15 residues. This CDR3 is CASSWTSADSYEQYF. Written as DNA, the CDR3 is TGTGCCAGCAGCTGGACTAGCGCTGACTCCTACGAGCAGTACTTC.

The chain links TRBV11-1 to TRBJ2-7; D is perhaps TRBD1 (6 bases). This CDR3 comprises 14 residues. CDR1 SGHAT and CDR2 FQDESV come from the germline V gene (reference sequence). Trimming left V 7 bases short and J 2 bases short, with 15 bases between. Here the CDR3 reads CASTVSPGAYEQYF. The CDR3, as DNA: TGTGCCAGCACCGTGAGTCCAGGGGCCTACGAGCAGTACTTC. The full variable domain, with the rest looked up from reference TRBV11-1 and TRBJ2-7, is EAEVAQSPRYKITEKSQAVAFWCDPISGHATLYWYRQILGQGPELLVQFQDESVVDDSQLPKDRFSAERLKGVDSTLKIQPAELGDSAMYLCASTVSPGAYEQYFGPGTRLTVT.

J is TRBJ2-2 and V is TRBV5-1; no definite D call. The V gene's germline CDR1 is SGHRS and CDR2 YFSETQ. There are 15 residues in the CDR3. Trimming left V 4 bases short and J 0 bases short, with 10 bases between. This chain's CDR3 is CASSGQTANTGELFF. The CDR3 DNA is TGCGCCAGCAGCGGGCAAACCGCGAACACCGGGGAGCTGTTTTTT. Filled out from reference TRBV5-1 and TRBJ2-2, the complete variable domain reads KAGVTQTPRYLIKTRGQQVTLSCSPISGHRSVSWYQQTPGQGLQFLFEYFSETQRNKGNFPGRFSGRQFSNSRSEMNVSTLELGDSALYLCASSGQTANTGELFFGEGSRLTVL.

The chain combines TRBV27 with TRBJ2-7, with 10 bases that match TRBD1. The junction had 6 bases not matched to a gene; V was cut back by 7 bases and J by 0 bases. The germline V gene has CDR1 MNHEY and CDR2 SMNVEV (reference sequence). This CDR3 comprises 15 residues. Here the CDR3 reads CASTRQGASSYEQYF. CDR3 sequence (DNA): TGTGCCAGCACTCGACAGGGGGCGTCCTCCTACGAGCAGTACTTC.

The chain recombines TRBV9 with TRBJ2-1; D may be TRBD2 (6 bases). Trimming cost V 0 bases and J 15 bases, with 13 bases left between them. CDR1 and CDR2 from the germline V gene are SGDLS and YYNGEE. The length of the CDR3 is 12 residues. The CDR3 loop is CASSVEGREPFF. As DNA, the CDR3 is TGTGCCAGCAGCGTAGAGGGGCGGGAACCGTTCTTC. Full variable domain (missing parts from reference TRBV9 and TRBJ2-1): DSGVTQTPKHLITATGQRVTLRCSPRSGDLSVYWYQQSLDQGLQFLIQYYNGEERAKGNILERFSAQQFPDLHSELNLSSLELGDSALYFCASSVEGREPFFGPGTRLTVL.

This sequence joins TRBV9 and TRBJ2-2; the D is unclear. V was cut by 1 base and J by 8 bases, with 9 bases left in between. The CDR3 runs to 13 residues. Germline V gene sequence: CDR1 SGDLS, CDR2 YYNGEE. The CDR3 is CASSVSPRGELFF. In nucleotides, the CDR3 is TGTGCCAGCAGCGTAAGCCCGCGGGGGGAGCTGTTTTTT. The complete variable domain, with remaining parts taken from reference TRBV9 and TRBJ2-2, reads DSGVTQTPKHLITATGQRVTLRCSPRSGDLSVYWYQQSLDQGLQFLIQYYNGEERAKGNILERFSAQQFPDLHSELNLSSLELGDSALYFCASSVSPRGELFFGEGSRLTVL.

The chain employs TRBV2 and TRBJ2-7, with TRBD1 identical over 9 bases. The CDR3 has 14 amino acids. The V gene's germline CDR1 is SNHLY and CDR2 FYNNEI. V lost 3 bases to trimming and J lost 3 bases; unmatched junction nucleotides: 3. CDR3 protein: CASSERDRVYEQYF. Written as DNA, the CDR3 is TGTGCCAGCAGTGAGCGGGACAGGGTCTACGAGCAGTACTTC. Full variable domain (rest looked up from reference TRBV2 and TRBJ2-7): EPEVTQTPSHQVTQMGQEVILRCVPISNHLYFYWYRQILGQKVEFLVSFYNNEISEKSEIFDDQFSVERPDGSNFTLKIRSTKLEDSAMYFCASSERDRVYEQYFGPGTRLTVT.

The chain recombines TRBV9 with TRBJ2-1; 7 positions match TRBD2. This CDR3 comprises 15 residues. Germline V CDR1 and CDR2: SGDLS, YYNGEE. With 3 bases clipped from V and 5 bases from J, the junction kept 8 bases outside the gene matches. The chain's CDR3 is CASSGRVAGDNEQFF. The CDR3 DNA follows: TGTGCCAGCAGCGGGCGGGTCGCGGGGGACAATGAGCAGTTCTTC.

The gene calls are TRBV7-9 and TRBJ2-7; 8 positions match TRBD2. J was trimmed by 7 bases and V by 5 bases; bases with no gene match: 13. The CDR3 totals 15 residues. The germline V gene has CDR1 SEHNR and CDR2 FQNEAQ (reference sequence). CDR3 bases: TGTGCCAGCAGCCCGGGGGGGGTGGGGGTGGATGAGCAGTACTTC. Protein sequence: CASSPGGVGVDEQYF.

The chain links TRBV10-3 to TRBJ2-6; 9 positions agree with TRBD1. Germline CDR1 and CDR2: ENHRY and SYGVKD. CDR3 length equals 17 residues. The V and J ends lost 11 bases and 2 bases, in that order; junction bases with no gene match: 13. The CDR3 spells CASAGQGTGAGANVLTF. For the CDR3, the DNA is TGTGCCTCCGCGGGACAGGGAACTGGAGCTGGGGCCAACGTCCTGACTTTC.